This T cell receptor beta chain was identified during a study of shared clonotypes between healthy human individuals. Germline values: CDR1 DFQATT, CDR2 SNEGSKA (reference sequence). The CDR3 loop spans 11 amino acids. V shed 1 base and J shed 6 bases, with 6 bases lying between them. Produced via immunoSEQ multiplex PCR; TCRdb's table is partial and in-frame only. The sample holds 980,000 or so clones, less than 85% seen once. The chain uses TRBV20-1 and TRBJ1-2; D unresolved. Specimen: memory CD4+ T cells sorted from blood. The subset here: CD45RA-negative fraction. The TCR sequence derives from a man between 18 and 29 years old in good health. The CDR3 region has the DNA TGCAGTGCTAGAGGGTTTGATGGCTACACCTTC. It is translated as CSARGFDGYTF.